In this sample, the clone carrying this T cell receptor (beta chain) turned up a few times. This record comes from a study of cytomegalovirus exposure and HLA in healthy donors. Germline CDR1 SEHNR, CDR2 FQNEAQ (reference sequence). This CDR3 is built from 15 residues. V lost 5 bases to trimming and J lost 2 bases, with 13 bases between them. Primers for the PCR totalled 60 Vbeta and 13 Jbeta. The table came from immunoSEQ multiplex PCR; TCRdb's copy has only in-frame clones and leaves some out. The table shows about 93,000 clones, with 60% to 85% occurring only once. What was sequenced was PBMCs. This clonotype was sampled from a boy younger than 18 in good health and CMV-seronegative. The V gene is TRBV7-9, the J gene TRBJ1-3, with a weak D call TRBD1 (6 bases). This CDR3 is CASSPYRATGNTIYF. In DNA, the CDR3 is TGTGCCAGCAGCCCATACAGGGCTACTGGAAACACCATATATTTT.